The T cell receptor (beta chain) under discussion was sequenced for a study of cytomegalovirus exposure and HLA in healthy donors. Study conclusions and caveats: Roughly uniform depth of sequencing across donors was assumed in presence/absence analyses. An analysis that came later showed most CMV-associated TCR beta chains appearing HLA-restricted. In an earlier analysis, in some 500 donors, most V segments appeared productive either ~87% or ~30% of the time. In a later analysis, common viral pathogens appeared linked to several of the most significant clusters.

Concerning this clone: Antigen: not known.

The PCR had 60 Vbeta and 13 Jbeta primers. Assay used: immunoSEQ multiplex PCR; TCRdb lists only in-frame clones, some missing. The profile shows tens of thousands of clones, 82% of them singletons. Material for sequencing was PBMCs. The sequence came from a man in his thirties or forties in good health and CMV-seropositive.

The CDR3 spells CASSFRGGEQPQHF. As DNA, the CDR3 is TGTGCCAGCAGTTTCCGAGGGGGCGAACAGCCCCAGCATTTT. The rearrangement links TRBV28 to TRBJ1-5, with 7 bases that match TRBD1. With V trimmed by 3 bases and J by 7 bases, 6 bases remained unmatched. The CDR3 spans 14 residues. Germline V gene sequence: CDR1 MDHEN, CDR2 SYDVKM.